The 19 T cell receptor beta chains given below trace back to one sample, sequenced in a study of blood T cell repertoires in COVID-19. The method was immunoSEQ multiplex PCR; TCRdb's version includes in-frame clones alone and lacks a portion of them. Counted here are approximately 250,000 clones, 86% occurring once; the ten biggest clones make up approximately 6%. The sequencing sample was made of peripheral blood. All receptors derive from a woman older than 75 with COVID-19, enrolled during active disease.

CDR3 in DNA: TGTGCCAGCAGTTTATCCACAGGGGACGAGCAGTACTTC. Translation: CASSLSTGDEQYF. The chain combines TRBV27 with TRBJ2-7; the match to TRBD1 covers 7 bases. The CDR3 contains 13 residues. The trim removed 0 bases at V and 5 bases at J, leaving 1 base unmatched. Germline V gene data show CDR1 as MNHEY and CDR2 as SMNVEV (reference sequence).

The chain has TRBV7-8 and TRBJ2-5, with 11 bases that match TRBD2. V shed 3 bases and J 1 base; nucleotides not matched to a gene: 7. Germline CDR1 SGHVS, CDR2 FQNEAQ. This CDR3 has 17 residues. The CDR3, as DNA: TGTGCCAGCAGCTTGGGTAGCGGGGGGGCCCTCCAAGAGACCCAGTACTTC. It translates to CASSLGSGGALQETQYF.

The chain combines TRBV24-1 with TRBJ2-3; 15 bases map to TRBD2. CDR3 size: 15 residues. The V gene end was trimmed by 7 bases and the J gene end by 5 bases; junction bases not matched to a gene: 3. CDR1 is KGHDR, CDR2 SFDVKD, per germline. For the CDR3, the DNA is TGTGCCACCAGCGGACTAGCGGGGGGGCGAGATACGCAGTATTTT. Residues: CATSGLAGGRDTQYF.

This sequence joins TRBV10-2 and TRBJ1-6; a possible D gene is TRBD1 (5 bases). Germline V gene data show CDR1 as WSHSY and CDR2 as SAAADI. V was clipped by 6 bases and J by 6 bases, with 9 bases between them. CDR3 size: 13 residues. This chain's CDR3 is CASRERGNSPLHF. CDR3 nucleotides: TGCGCCAGCAGAGAGAGGGGTAATTCACCCCTCCACTTT.

The J gene is TRBJ1-2, the V gene TRBV3-1 (or the pseudogene TRBV3-2); TRBD1 agrees at 8 bases. Germline V gene lookup returns CDR1 LGHDT and CDR2 YNNKEL (reference sequence). The junction had 7 bases not matched to a gene; V was cut back by 4 bases and J by 3 bases. There are 15 residues in the CDR3. The CDR3 bases are TGTGCCAGCAGCCTGGGACAGGCCCTGGACTATGGCTACACCTTC. Protein: CASSLGQALDYGYTF.

This rearrangement joins TRBV5-6 to TRBJ1-1; 8 bases agree with TRBD1. Germline V gives CDR1 SGHDT, CDR2 YYEEEE. The CDR3 is made up of 16 amino acids. J lost 0 bases, V lost 2 bases, and 6 bases had no gene match. CDR3 in DNA: TGTGCCAGCAGCTTATGGGACAGGCGGATGAACACTGAAGCTTTCTTT. Residues: CASSLWDRRMNTEAFF.

This clone was detected a few times. The chain uses TRBV7-9 and TRBJ2-1, with 9 bases that match TRBD2. V shed 3 bases, J shed 7 bases, and the junction held 4 bases outside the gene matches. The germline gives CDR1 SEHNR, CDR2 FQNEAQ (reference sequence). The CDR3 is made up of 14 amino acids. CDR3 in amino acids: CASSLAGGPNEQFF. CDR3 in DNA: TGTGCCAGCAGCTTGGCGGGGGGGCCTAATGAGCAGTTCTTC.

The chain is built from TRBV10-3 and TRBJ2-3; D is possibly TRBD2 (6 bases). The CDR3 totals 16 residues. Germline V gene sequence: CDR1 ENHRY, CDR2 SYGVKD. The V end was cut by 3 bases, the J end by 0 bases, with 13 bases between. As DNA, the CDR3 is TGTGCCATCAGTGAAGGTGACGCGGGGAGCACAGATACGCAGTATTTT. Its translation: CAISEGDAGSTDTQYF.

This clone was seen once. The chain uses TRBV9 and TRBJ2-6; a weak D match, TRBD1 (5 bases). The CDR3 totals 17 residues. Germline values: CDR1 SGDLS, CDR2 YYNGEE. Trimming took off 0 bases at V and 4 bases at J, with 14 bases between the two ends. As DNA, the CDR3 is TGTGCCAGCAGCGTAGGGGGCCCTTCGGCAGGGGCCAACGTCCTGACTTTC. Translation: CASSVGGPSAGANVLTF.

The chain is built from TRBV5-4 and TRBJ2-5; 9 bases align to TRBD2. The trim removed 0 bases at V and 3 bases at J, leaving 6 bases unmatched. CDR1 SGHNT and CDR2 YYREEE come from the germline V gene (reference sequence). The CDR3 is 16 amino acids. CDR3 in amino acids: CASSLEAGGLKETQYF. The CDR3 nucleotides read TGTGCCAGCAGCTTGGAAGCGGGGGGCCTAAAAGAGACCCAGTACTTC. The whole variable domain, remainder taken from reference TRBV5-4 and TRBJ2-5, is ETGVTQSPTHLIKTRGQQVTLRCSSQSGHNTVSWYQQALGQGPQFIFQYYREEENGRGNFPPRFSGLQFPNYSSELNVNALELDDSALYLCASSLEAGGLKETQYFGPGTRLLVL.

This clone was observed a handful of times. The J gene is TRBJ2-2, the V gene TRBV19; D unresolved. Looked up from germline, CDR1 is LNHDA and CDR2 is SQIVND (reference sequence). The CDR3 runs 17 residues. V was cut by 7 bases and J by 2 bases, with 20 bases left in between. In DNA, the CDR3 is TGTGCCAGTACTCTCATGAGTGGGCACGCCAACACCGGGGAGCTGTTTTTT. Translated: CASTLMSGHANTGELFF.

The rearrangement links TRBV2 to TRBJ2-2; TRBD1 aligns across 11 bases. CDR3 length: 17 residues. V was pared by 4 bases and J by 4 bases, with 8 bases of the junction left unmatched. Germline CDR1 SNHLY, CDR2 FYNNEI. This CDR3 is CASSGPPGTGGTGELFF. Here the CDR3 DNA reads TGTGCCAGCAGTGGACCCCCCGGGACAGGGGGCACCGGGGAGCTGTTTTTT.

V gene TRBV6-6 combines with J gene TRBJ2-5; D may be TRBD2 (6 bases). Between the trimmed V and J ends, which lost 2 bases and 8 bases, there was a span of 18 bases. Germline CDR1 reads MNHNY; CDR2 reads SVGAGI (reference sequence). This CDR3 has 15 residues. The CDR3 sequence is CASSYGGLARATQYF. The CDR3 DNA sequence: TGTGCCAGCAGTTACGGTGGGCTAGCGCGTGCAACCCAGTACTTC.

In DNA, the CDR3 is TGCAGTGCCGAACCCGGGGATACGCAGTATTTT. It yields the protein CSAEPGDTQYF. The chain carries TRBV20-1 and TRBJ2-3; D remains unclear. This CDR3 has 11 amino acids. Trimming cost V 6 bases and J 6 bases, with 10 bases left between them. Germline CDR1 DFQATT, CDR2 SNEGSKA (reference sequence).

The V call is TRBV18, the J call TRBJ1-1; tentatively, D is TRBD1 (5 bases). V shed 3 bases and J shed 4 bases, with 12 bases lying between them. Per the germline V gene, CDR1 is KGHSH and CDR2 is LQKENI. The CDR3 has 14 residues. The CDR3 sequence: CASSPVGGVTEAFF. The CDR3 DNA reads as TGTGCCAGCTCACCGGTAGGAGGGGTCACTGAAGCTTTCTTT.

This clone has only a few counts. The rearrangement joins TRBV5-1 to TRBJ1-6; the D is unclear. Trimming removed 4 bases at V and 7 bases at J, with 9 bases between. The germline V gene encodes CDR1 SGHRS and CDR2 YFSETQ. This CDR3 region has 13 residues. This CDR3 reads CASSVDENSPLHF. CDR3 bases: TGCGCCAGCAGCGTGGACGAGAATTCACCCCTCCACTTT. The entire variable domain, with the rest obtained from reference TRBV5-1 and TRBJ1-6, is as follows: KAGVTQTPRYLIKTRGQQVTLSCSPISGHRSVSWYQQTPGQGLQFLFEYFSETQRNKGNFPGRFSGRQFSNSRSEMNVSTLELGDSALYLCASSVDENSPLHFGNGTRLTVT.

This rearrangement joins TRBV7-8 to TRBJ2-7; 9 bases line up with TRBD1. With V trimmed by 3 bases and J by 3 bases, 6 bases remained unmatched. The V gene's germline CDR1 is SGHVS and CDR2 FQNEAQ. The CDR3 loop spans 15 amino acids. The CDR3 loop reads CASSFSTGGFYEQYF. CDR3 in DNA: TGTGCCAGCAGCTTTTCCACAGGGGGCTTCTACGAGCAGTACTTC.

This clone was counted only a few times. Here the CDR3 DNA reads TGTGCCAGCAGCTTAGCGGCCACCGGGGAGCTGTTTTTT. Translation: CASSLAATGELFF. The chain recombines TRBV7-2 with TRBJ2-2; D gene uncertain. Germline V gene lookup returns CDR1 SGHTA and CDR2 FQGNSA. The CDR3 runs 13 residues. The germline V and J ends were trimmed by 0 bases and 4 bases, with 3 bases remaining between them.

V usage is TRBV5-8 and J usage is TRBJ1-2; D gene unclear. This CDR3 comprises 15 residues. The germline V and J ends were trimmed by 0 bases and 4 bases, with 13 bases remaining between them. Looked up from germline, CDR1 is SGHTS and CDR2 is YDEGEE. CDR3 sequence: CASSLANGPAYGYTF. The DNA of the CDR3 is TGTGCCAGCAGCTTGGCCAATGGGCCAGCCTATGGCTACACCTTC.